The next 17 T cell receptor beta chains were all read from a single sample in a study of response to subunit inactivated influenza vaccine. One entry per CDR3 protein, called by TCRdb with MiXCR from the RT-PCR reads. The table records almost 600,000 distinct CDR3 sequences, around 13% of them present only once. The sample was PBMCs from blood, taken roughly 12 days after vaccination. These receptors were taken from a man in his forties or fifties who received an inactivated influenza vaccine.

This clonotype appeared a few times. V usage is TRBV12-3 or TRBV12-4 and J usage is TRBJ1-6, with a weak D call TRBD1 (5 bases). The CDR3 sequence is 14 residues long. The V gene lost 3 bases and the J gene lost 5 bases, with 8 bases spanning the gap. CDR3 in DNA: TGTGCCAGCAGTTTCGGGGCGGATAATTCACCCCTCCACTTT. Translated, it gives CASSFGADNSPLHF.

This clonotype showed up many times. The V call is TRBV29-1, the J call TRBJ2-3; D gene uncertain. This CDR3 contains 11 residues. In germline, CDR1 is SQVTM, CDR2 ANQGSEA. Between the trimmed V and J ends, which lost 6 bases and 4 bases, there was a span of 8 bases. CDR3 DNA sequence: TGCAGCGTCGCTAGGCCAGATACGCAGTATTTT. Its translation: CSVARPDTQYF.

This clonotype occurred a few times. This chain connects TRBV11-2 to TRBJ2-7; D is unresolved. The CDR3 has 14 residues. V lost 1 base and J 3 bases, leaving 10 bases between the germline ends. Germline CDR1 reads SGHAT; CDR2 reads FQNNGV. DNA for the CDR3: TGTGCCAGCAGCTTAGGTGGCAGATACTACGAGCAGTACTTC. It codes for CASSLGGRYYEQYF.

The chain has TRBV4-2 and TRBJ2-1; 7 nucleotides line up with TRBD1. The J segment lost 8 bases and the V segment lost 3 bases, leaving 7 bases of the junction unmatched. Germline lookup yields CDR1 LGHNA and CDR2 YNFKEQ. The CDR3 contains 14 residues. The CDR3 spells CASSHRTTGYEQFF. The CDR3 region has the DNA TGTGCCAGCAGCCATCGAACGACAGGGTATGAGCAGTTCTTC.

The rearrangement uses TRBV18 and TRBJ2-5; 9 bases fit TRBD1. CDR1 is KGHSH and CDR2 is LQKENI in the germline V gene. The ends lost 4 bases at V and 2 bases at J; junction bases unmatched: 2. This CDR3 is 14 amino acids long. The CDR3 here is CASSRTGEQETQYF. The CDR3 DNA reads TGTGCCAGCTCACGGACAGGGGAACAAGAGACCCAGTACTTC.

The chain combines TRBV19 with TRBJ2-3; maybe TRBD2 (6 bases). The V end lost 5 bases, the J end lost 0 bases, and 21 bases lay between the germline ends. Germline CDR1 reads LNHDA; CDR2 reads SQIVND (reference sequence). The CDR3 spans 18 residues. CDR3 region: CASSPPRGRDSSTDTQYF. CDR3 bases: TGTGCCAGTAGTCCCCCCCGAGGCAGGGACTCTAGCACAGATACGCAGTATTTT.

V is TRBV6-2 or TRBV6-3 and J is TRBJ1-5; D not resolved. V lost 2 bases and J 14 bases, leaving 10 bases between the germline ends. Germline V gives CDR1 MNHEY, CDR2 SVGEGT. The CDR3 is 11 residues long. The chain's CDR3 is CASSYEKGEHF. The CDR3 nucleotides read TGTGCCAGCAGTTACGAGAAGGGTGAGCATTTT.

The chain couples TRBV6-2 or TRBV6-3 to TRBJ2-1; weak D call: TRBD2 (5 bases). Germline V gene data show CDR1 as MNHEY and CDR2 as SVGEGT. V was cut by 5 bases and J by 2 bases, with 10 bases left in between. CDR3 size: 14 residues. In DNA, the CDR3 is TGTGCCAGCAGTCGCTCCGGGGCCTACAATGAGCAGTTCTTC. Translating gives CASSRSGAYNEQFF.

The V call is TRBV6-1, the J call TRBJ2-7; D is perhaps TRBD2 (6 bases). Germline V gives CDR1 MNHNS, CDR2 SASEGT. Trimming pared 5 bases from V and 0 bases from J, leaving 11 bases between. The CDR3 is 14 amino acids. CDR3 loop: CASSPSSASYEQYF. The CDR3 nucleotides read TGTGCCAGCAGTCCATCTAGCGCCTCCTACGAGCAGTACTTC.

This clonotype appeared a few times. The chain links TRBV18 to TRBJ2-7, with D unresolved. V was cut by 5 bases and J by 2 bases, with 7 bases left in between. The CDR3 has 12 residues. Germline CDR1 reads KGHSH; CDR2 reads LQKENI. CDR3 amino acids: CASSFSTYEQYF. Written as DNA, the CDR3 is TGTGCCAGCTCATTCTCAACCTACGAGCAGTACTTC.

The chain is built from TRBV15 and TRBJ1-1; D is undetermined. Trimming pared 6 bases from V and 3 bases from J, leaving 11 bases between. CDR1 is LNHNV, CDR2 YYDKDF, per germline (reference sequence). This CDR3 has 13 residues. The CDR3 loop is CATSPHTYTEAFF. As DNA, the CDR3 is TGTGCCACCAGTCCTCATACGTACACTGAAGCTTTCTTT.

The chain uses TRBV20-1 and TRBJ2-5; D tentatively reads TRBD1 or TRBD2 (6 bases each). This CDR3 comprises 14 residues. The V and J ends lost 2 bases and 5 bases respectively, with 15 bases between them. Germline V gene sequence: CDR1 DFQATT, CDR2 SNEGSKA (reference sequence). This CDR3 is CSARQPGAGETQYF. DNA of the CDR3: TGCAGTGCTAGACAGCCGGGGGCGGGGGAGACCCAGTACTTC.

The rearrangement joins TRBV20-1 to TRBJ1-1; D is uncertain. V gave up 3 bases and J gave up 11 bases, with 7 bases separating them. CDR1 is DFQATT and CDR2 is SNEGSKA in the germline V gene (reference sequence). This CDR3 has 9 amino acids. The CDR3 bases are TGCAGTGCTAGGGGCGGGGCTTTCTTT. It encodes CSARGGAFF.

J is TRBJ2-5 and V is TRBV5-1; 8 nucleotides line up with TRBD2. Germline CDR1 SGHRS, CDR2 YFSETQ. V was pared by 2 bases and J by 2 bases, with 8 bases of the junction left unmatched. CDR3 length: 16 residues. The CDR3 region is CASSLGASGFQETQYF. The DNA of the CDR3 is TGCGCCAGCAGCTTAGGGGCTAGCGGGTTTCAAGAGACCCAGTACTTC.

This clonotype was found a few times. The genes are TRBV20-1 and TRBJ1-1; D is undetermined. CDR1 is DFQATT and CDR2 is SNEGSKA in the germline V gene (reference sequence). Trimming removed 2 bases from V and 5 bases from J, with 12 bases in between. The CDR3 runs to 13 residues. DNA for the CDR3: TGCAGTGCTAGATTTATAGGTTTAACTGAAGCTTTCTTT. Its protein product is CSARFIGLTEAFF.

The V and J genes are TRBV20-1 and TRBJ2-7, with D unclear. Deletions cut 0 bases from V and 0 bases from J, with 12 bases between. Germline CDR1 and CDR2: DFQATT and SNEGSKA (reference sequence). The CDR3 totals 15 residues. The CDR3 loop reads CSARERNKISYEQYF. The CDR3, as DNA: TGCAGTGCTAGAGAACGGAACAAAATCTCCTACGAGCAGTACTTC.

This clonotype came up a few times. The CDR3 region has the DNA TGTGCCAGCCGGGGGGCCACAGATACGCAGTATTTT. It specifies CASRGATDTQYF. This chain links TRBV7-3 with TRBJ2-3; D is possibly TRBD2 (7 bases). Trimming took off 8 bases at V and 2 bases at J, with 8 bases between the two ends. The germline V gene encodes CDR1 SGHTA and CDR2 FQGTGA. This CDR3 is built from 12 residues.